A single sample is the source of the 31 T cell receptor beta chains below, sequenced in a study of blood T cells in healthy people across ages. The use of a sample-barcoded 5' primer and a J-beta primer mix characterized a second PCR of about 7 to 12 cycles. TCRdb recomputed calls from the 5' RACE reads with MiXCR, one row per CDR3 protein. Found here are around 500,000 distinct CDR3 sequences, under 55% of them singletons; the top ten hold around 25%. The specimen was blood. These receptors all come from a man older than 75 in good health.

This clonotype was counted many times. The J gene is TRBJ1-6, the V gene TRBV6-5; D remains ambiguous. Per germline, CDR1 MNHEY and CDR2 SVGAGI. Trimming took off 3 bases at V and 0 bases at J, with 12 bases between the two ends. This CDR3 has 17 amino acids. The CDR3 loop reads CASSYVVGSSYNSPLHF. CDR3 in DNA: TGTGCCAGCAGTTATGTGGTGGGGAGCTCCTATAATTCACCCCTCCACTTT.

CDR3 amino acids: CASSLIQGDNEQFF. CDR3 nucleotides: TGTGCCAGCAGCTTAATCCAGGGGGACAATGAGCAGTTCTTC. This chain connects TRBV7-3 to TRBJ2-1; 7 positions agree with TRBD1. CDR1 is SGHTA, CDR2 FQGTGA, per germline. CDR3 length: 14 amino acids. The V segment lost 1 base and the J segment 5 bases; nucleotides outside the gene matches: 2.

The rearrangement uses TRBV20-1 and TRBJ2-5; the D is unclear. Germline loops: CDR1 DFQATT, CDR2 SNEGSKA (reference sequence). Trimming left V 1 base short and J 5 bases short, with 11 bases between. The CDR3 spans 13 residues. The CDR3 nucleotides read TGCAGTGCTAGAGGTTACCGCCGGGAGACCCAGTACTTC. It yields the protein CSARGYRRETQYF.

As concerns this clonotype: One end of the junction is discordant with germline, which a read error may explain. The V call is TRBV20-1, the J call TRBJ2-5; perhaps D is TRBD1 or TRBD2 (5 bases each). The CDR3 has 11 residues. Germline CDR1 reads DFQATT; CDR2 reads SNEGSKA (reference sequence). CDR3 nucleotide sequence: TGCATTGCTAGAGGGGTCGAGACCCAGTACTTC. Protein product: CIARGVETQYF.

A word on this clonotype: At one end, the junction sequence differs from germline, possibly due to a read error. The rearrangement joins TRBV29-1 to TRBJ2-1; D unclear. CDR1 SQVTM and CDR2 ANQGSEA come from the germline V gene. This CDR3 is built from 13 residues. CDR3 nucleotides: TGCAGCGTTGAAGAGGGAATATCGAATGAGCGGTTCTTC. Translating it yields CSVEEGISNERFF.

CDR3 nucleotide sequence: TGCGCCAGCAGCTCGACAGGGGGAAGGGCTGAAGCTTTCTTT. Translated, it gives CASSSTGGRAEAFF. V is TRBV5-1 and J is TRBJ1-1, with 9 bases lining up with TRBD1. The CDR3 spans 14 residues. V lost 3 bases and J lost 6; bases outside the gene matches: 6. Germline CDR1 is SGHRS and CDR2 is YFSETQ.

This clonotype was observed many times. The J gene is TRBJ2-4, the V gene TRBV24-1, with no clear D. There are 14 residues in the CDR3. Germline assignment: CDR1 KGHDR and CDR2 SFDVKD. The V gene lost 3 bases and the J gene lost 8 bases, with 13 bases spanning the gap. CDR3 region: CATSDTAKGHIQYF. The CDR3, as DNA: TGTGCCACCAGTGATACCGCCAAAGGGCACATTCAGTACTTC.

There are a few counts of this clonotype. CDR3 in amino acids: CSARDYQRTSYEQYF. CDR3 bases: TGCAGTGCTAGAGATTACCAGCGAACTTCCTACGAGCAGTACTTC. The J gene is TRBJ2-7, the V gene TRBV20-1; D gene ambiguous. The germline V and J ends were trimmed by 0 bases and 1 base, with 13 bases remaining between them. Germline values: CDR1 DFQATT, CDR2 SNEGSKA (reference sequence). The CDR3 runs 15 residues.

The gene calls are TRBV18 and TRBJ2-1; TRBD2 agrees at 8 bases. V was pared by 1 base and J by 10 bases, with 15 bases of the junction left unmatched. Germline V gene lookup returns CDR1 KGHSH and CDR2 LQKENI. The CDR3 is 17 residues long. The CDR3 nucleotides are TGTGCCAGCTCACCACGGTTGGGGACTAGAGGGAGCCAAGAGCAGTTCTTC. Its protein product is CASSPRLGTRGSQEQFF.

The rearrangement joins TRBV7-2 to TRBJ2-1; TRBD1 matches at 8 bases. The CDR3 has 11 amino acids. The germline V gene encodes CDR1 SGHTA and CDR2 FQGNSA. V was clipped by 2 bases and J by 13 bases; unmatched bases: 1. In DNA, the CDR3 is TGTGCCAGCAGCTTACAGGGGGCCCAGTTCTTC. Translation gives CASSLQGAQFF.

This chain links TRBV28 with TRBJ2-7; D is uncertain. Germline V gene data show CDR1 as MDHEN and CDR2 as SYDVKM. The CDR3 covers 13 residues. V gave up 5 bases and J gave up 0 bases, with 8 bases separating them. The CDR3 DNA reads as TGTGCCAGCAGTGTATCCCGCTCCTACGAGCAGTACTTC. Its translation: CASSVSRSYEQYF.

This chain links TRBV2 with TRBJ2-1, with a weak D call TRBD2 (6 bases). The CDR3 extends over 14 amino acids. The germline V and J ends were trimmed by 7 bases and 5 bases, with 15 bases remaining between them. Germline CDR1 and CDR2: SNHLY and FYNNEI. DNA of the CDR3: TGTGCCAGCATCCCCGGGGGAGCGGACAATGAGCAGTTCTTC. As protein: CASIPGGADNEQFF.

CDR3 sequence: CASSFGQLNGYTF. CDR3 in DNA: TGTGCCAGCAGCTTCGGCCAACTCAACGGCTACACCTTC. The chain combines TRBV7-9 with TRBJ1-2; D not resolved. This CDR3 region has 13 residues. The ends were cut back, 3 bases at V and 8 bases at J, with 13 bases in the middle. Per the germline V gene, CDR1 is SEHNR and CDR2 is FQNEAQ (reference sequence).

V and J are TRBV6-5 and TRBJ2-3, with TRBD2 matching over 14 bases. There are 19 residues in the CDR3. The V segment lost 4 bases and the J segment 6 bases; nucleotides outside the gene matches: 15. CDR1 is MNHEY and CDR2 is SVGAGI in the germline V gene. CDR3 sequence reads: CASSSRRTGTSGRRDTQYF. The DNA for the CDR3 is TGTGCCAGCAGTTCCAGACGGACAGGGACTAGCGGGAGACGGGATACGCAGTATTTT.

The CDR3 sequence is CASSSGDYPTDTQYF. The CDR3 coding sequence is TGTGCCAGCAGCTCCGGGGACTACCCCACAGATACGCAGTATTTT. The chain has TRBV7-2 and TRBJ2-3; 7 nucleotides line up with TRBD2. The CDR3 has 15 residues. Germline trimming cut 4 bases from V and 2 bases from J; bases unmatched to any gene: 6. Per germline, CDR1 SGHTA and CDR2 FQGNSA.

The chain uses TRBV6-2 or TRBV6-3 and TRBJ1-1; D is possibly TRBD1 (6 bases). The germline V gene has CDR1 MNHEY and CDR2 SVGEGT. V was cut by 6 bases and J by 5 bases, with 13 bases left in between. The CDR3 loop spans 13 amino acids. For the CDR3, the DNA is TGTGCCAGCAGGGAGGAAGGGACAACTGAAGCTTTCTTT. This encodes CASREEGTTEAFF.

The CDR3, as DNA: TGTGCCAGCAGTTTCGGGGGAGAGGACGTTGGTAGGCAGTACTTC. As protein: CASSFGGEDVGRQYF. The chain joins TRBV28 to TRBJ2-7; weak D call: TRBD2 (6 bases). The germline V gene encodes CDR1 MDHEN and CDR2 SYDVKM. V shed 3 bases and J shed 9 bases, with 21 bases lying between them. The CDR3 loop spans 15 amino acids.

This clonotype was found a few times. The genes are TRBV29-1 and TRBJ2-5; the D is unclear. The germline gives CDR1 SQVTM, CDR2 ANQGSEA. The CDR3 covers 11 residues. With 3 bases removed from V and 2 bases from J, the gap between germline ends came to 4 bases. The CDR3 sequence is CSVERQETQYF. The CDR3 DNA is TGCAGCGTTGAGAGACAAGAGACCCAGTACTTC. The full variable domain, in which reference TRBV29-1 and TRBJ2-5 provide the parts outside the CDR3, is SAVISQKPSRDICQRGTSLTIQCQVDSQVTMMFWYRQQPGQSLTLIATANQGSEATYESGFVIDKFPISRPNLTFSTLTVSNMSPEDSSIYLCSVERQETQYFGPGTRLLVL.

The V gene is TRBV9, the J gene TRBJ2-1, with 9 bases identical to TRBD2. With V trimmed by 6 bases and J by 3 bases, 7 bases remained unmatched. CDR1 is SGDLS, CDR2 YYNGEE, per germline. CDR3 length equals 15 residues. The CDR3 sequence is CASNIAGDHYNEQFF. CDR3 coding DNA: TGTGCCAGCAACATAGCGGGGGACCACTACAATGAGCAGTTCTTC.

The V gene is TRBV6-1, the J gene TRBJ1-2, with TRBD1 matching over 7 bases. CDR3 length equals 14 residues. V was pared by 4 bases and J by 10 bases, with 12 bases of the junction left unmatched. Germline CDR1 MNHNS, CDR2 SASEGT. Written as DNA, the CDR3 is TGTGCCAGCAGTGCACAACAGGGGACGGATGACTACACCTTC. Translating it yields CASSAQQGTDDYTF.

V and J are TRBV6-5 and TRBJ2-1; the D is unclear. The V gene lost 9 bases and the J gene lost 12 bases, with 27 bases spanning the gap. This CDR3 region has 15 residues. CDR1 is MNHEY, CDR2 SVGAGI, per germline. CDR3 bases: TGTGCCAGTAGTACATGGGGTATCAATGAGCTTAGGCAGTTCTTC. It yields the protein CASSTWGINELRQFF.

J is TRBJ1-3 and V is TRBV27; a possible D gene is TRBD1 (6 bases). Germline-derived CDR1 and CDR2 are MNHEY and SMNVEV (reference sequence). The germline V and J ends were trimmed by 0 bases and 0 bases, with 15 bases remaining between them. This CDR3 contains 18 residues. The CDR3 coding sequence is TGTGCCAGCAGTTTATCACGCCCACAGGGATCCTCTGGAAACACCATATATTTT. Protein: CASSLSRPQGSSGNTIYF.

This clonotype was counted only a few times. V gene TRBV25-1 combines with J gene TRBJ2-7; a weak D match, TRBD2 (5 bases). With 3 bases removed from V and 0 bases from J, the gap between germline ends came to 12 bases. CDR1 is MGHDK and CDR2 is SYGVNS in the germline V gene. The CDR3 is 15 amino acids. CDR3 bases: TGTGCCAGCAGTGAGTTCGGACGGGACTCCTACGAGCAGTACTTC. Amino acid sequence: CASSEFGRDSYEQYF.

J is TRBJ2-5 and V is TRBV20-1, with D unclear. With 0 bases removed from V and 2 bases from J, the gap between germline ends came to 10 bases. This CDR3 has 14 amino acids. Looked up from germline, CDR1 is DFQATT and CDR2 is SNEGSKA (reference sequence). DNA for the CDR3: TGCAGTGCTAGAGACGCCAGTAGACAAGAGACCCAGTACTTC. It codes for CSARDASRQETQYF.

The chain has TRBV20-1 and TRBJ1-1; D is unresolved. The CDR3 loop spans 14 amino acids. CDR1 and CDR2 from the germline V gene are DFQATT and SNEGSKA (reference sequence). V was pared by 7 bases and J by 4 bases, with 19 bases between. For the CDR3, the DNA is TGCAGTGTTCGGGCCATCGTAGATGGCACTGAAGCTTTCTTT. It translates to CSVRAIVDGTEAFF.

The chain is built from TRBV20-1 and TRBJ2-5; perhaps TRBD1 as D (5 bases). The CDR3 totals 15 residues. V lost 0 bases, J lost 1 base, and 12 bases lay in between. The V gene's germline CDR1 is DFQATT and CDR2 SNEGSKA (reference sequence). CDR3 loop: CSARDPEGAQETQYF. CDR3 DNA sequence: TGCAGTGCTAGAGATCCCGAAGGGGCCCAAGAGACCCAGTACTTC.

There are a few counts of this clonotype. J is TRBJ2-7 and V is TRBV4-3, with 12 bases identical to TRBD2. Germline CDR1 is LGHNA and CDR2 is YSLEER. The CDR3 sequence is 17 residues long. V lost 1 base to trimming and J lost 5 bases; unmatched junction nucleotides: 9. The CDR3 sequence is CASSQGASGRELHEQYF. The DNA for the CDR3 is TGCGCCAGCAGCCAAGGAGCTAGCGGGAGGGAGCTCCACGAGCAGTACTTC.

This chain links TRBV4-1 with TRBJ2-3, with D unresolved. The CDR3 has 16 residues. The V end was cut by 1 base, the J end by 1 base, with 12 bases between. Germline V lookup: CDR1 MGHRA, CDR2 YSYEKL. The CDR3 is CASSQVFSPGTDTQYF. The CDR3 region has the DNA TGCGCCAGCAGCCAAGTTTTCAGCCCGGGCACAGATACGCAGTATTTT.

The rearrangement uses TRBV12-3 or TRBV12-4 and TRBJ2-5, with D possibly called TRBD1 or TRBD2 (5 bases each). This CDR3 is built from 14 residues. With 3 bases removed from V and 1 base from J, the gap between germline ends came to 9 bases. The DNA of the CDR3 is TGTGCCAGCAGTTTCGGGGCAGCCCAAGAGACCCAGTACTTC. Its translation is CASSFGAAQETQYF.

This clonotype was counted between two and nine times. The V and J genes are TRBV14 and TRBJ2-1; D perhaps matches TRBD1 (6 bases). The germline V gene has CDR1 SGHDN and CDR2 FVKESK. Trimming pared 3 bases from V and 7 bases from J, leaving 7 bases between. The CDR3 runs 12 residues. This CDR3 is CASSHRGNEQFF. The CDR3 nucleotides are TGTGCCAGCAGCCACAGGGGAAATGAGCAGTTCTTC. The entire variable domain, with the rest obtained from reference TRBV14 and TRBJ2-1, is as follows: EAGVTQFPSHSVIEKGQTVTLRCDPISGHDNLYWYRRVMGKEIKFLLHFVKESKQDESGMPNNRFLAERTGGTYSTLKVQPAELEDSGVYFCASSHRGNEQFFGPGTRLTVL.

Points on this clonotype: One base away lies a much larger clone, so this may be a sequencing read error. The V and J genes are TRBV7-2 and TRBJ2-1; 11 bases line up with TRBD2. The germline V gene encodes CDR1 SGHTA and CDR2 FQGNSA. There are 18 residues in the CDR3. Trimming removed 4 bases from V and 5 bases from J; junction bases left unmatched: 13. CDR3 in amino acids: CASSSPSVSGGAHNEQFF. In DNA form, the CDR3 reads TGTGCCAGCAGCTCGCCCTCTGTTAGCGGGGGGGCGCACAATGAGCAGTTCTTC.